The rows below give T cell receptor beta chains drawn from one sample of a study of cytomegalovirus exposure and HLA in healthy donors. Measured with immunoSEQ multiplex PCR; TCRdb has only the in-frame clones, and not every one. The table has approximately 120,000 clones, about two thirds seen once. Specimen: PBMCs. The receptor source for this set is a man in his thirties or forties in good health and CMV-seronegative. The CDR3 runs from the conserved cysteine through the conserved F or W. A D gene is named only where the DNA matches it firmly. Rows give clone size only sometimes, using once, few, many, or a class for an expanded clone.

CDR3nt: TGTGCCAGCAGCTTACTAGCGGGGGGGCTGGGCACAGATACGCAGTATTTT; CDR3aa: CASSLLAGGLGTDTQYF; d_gene: TRBD2; v_gene: TRBV7-2; abundance: NA; j_gene: TRBJ2-3
CDR3nt: TGTGCCAGCAGCCCCCAGGGGGTTTTGTTAGGCTACACCTTC; CDR3aa: CASSPQGVLLGYTF; d_gene: TRBD1; v_gene: TRBV9; abundance: once; j_gene: TRBJ1-2
CDR3nt: TGTGCCAGCAGCCCGACTGGGTCTAATCAGCCCCAGCATTTT; CDR3aa: CASSPTGSNQPQHF; d_gene: NA; v_gene: TRBV7-2; abundance: NA; j_gene: TRBJ1-5
CDR3nt: TGTGCCAGCAGCTTGACGGGGACTTCTGGAAACACCATATATTTT; CDR3aa: CASSLTGTSGNTIYF; d_gene: NA; v_gene: TRBV5-4; abundance: NA; j_gene: TRBJ1-3
CDR3nt: TGCGCCAGCAGCCCAGGACAGGGGGCGTCTCAGCCCCAGCATTTT; CDR3aa: CASSPGQGASQPQHF; d_gene: TRBD1; v_gene: TRBV5-1; abundance: NA; j_gene: TRBJ1-5
CDR3nt: TGTGCCAGCAGTTTATCCTACAGGGGACCTTCGAGCTCCTATAATTCACCCCTCCACTTT; CDR3aa: CASSLSYRGPSSSYNSPLHF; d_gene: TRBD1; v_gene: TRBV27; abundance: NA; j_gene: TRBJ1-6
CDR3nt: TGTGCCAGCAGCTTATCCGTAGCGGCCTACGAGCAGTACTTC; CDR3aa: CASSLSVAAYEQYF; d_gene: NA; v_gene: TRBV7-2; abundance: NA; j_gene: TRBJ2-7
CDR3nt: TGCAGCGTCTTGCTGGGACAGGGATTTTATGGCTACACCTTC; CDR3aa: CSVLLGQGFYGYTF; d_gene: TRBD1; v_gene: TRBV29-1; abundance: NA; j_gene: TRBJ1-2
CDR3nt: TGTGCCAGCAGCGTAAACATAGCGGGATCCACAGATACGCAGTATTTT; CDR3aa: CASSVNIAGSTDTQYF; d_gene: TRBD2; v_gene: TRBV9; abundance: few; j_gene: TRBJ2-3
CDR3nt: TGTGCTAGTGGTGGGGACTATGCGAAGCTCACAGATACGCAGTATTTT; CDR3aa: CASGGDYAKLTDTQYF; d_gene: TRBD2; v_gene: TRBV12-5; abundance: NA; j_gene: TRBJ2-3
CDR3nt: TGTGCCAGCAGCCAAGCTTCCGTGACTAGCGGGGGGGTAGAGACCCAGTACTTC; CDR3aa: CASSQASVTSGGVETQYF; d_gene: TRBD2; v_gene: TRBV4-2; abundance: few; j_gene: TRBJ2-5
CDR3nt: TGCGCCAGCAGCAGGGGGACAGTCTACGAGCAGTACTTC; CDR3aa: CASSRGTVYEQYF; d_gene: TRBD1; v_gene: TRBV5-1; abundance: NA; j_gene: TRBJ2-7
CDR3nt: TGTGCCAGCAGTTCCTGGACAGGGCGAGGCACTGAAGCTTTCTTT; CDR3aa: CASSSWTGRGTEAFF; d_gene: TRBD1; v_gene: TRBV27; abundance: few; j_gene: TRBJ1-1
CDR3nt: TGTGCCAGCAGCTTAAGCCTGTATGGCTACACCTTC; CDR3aa: CASSLSLYGYTF; d_gene: NA; v_gene: TRBV7-9; abundance: NA; j_gene: TRBJ1-2
CDR3nt: TGTGCCAGCAAAGTCAGGACAGGGATCGCGGGCACAGATACGCAGTATTTT; CDR3aa: CASKVRTGIAGTDTQYF; d_gene: TRBD1; v_gene: TRBV27; abundance: NA; j_gene: TRBJ2-3
CDR3nt: TGTGCCAACGGAGTCGGGGGGGGCTCTGGAAACACCATATATTTT; CDR3aa: CANGVGGGSGNTIYF; d_gene: NA; v_gene: TRBV10-3; abundance: once; j_gene: TRBJ1-3
CDR3nt: TGTGCCAGCAGCGAACAGGGGGCCTACACTGAAGCTTTCTTT; CDR3aa: CASSEQGAYTEAFF; d_gene: TRBD1; v_gene: TRBV2; abundance: once; j_gene: TRBJ1-1
CDR3nt: TGTGCCAGCACCTCAGACTCTGGAAACACCATATATTTT; CDR3aa: CASTSDSGNTIYF; d_gene: NA; v_gene: TRBV2; abundance: NA; j_gene: TRBJ1-3
CDR3nt: TGTGCCAGCAGCTTACAAACAGGGCCAGGAAGGAATGAGCAGTTCTTC; CDR3aa: CASSLQTGPGRNEQFF; d_gene: NA; v_gene: TRBV7-2; abundance: NA; j_gene: TRBJ2-1
CDR3nt: TGTGCCAGCAGGGTTGGGAGCACCGGGGAGCTGTTTTTT; CDR3aa: CASRVGSTGELFF; d_gene: NA; v_gene: TRBV2; abundance: NA; j_gene: TRBJ2-2
CDR3nt: TGTGCCAGCAGCGCCCCCCCGGTCAATGAGCAGTTCTTC; CDR3aa: CASSAPPVNEQFF; d_gene: NA; v_gene: TRBV11-3; abundance: NA; j_gene: TRBJ2-1
CDR3nt: TGTGCCAGTAGTATTAGGGACAGCGTAACCGAGCAGTTCTTC; CDR3aa: CASSIRDSVTEQFF; d_gene: TRBD1; v_gene: TRBV19; abundance: NA; j_gene: TRBJ2-1
CDR3nt: TGTGCCAGCAGCTTAGGGGGACAGGGAAATGGCTACACCTTC; CDR3aa: CASSLGGQGNGYTF; d_gene: TRBD1; v_gene: TRBV7-6; abundance: NA; j_gene: TRBJ1-2
CDR3nt: TGTGCCAGCAGCCAAGAATGGGGGGGGATCCCAGAGACCCAGTACTTC; CDR3aa: CASSQEWGGIPETQYF; d_gene: TRBD2; v_gene: TRBV4-2; abundance: NA; j_gene: TRBJ2-5
CDR3nt: TGTGCCAGCAGCCCCACGGACTTCAGACAAGAGACCCAGTACTTC; CDR3aa: CASSPTDFRQETQYF; d_gene: NA; v_gene: TRBV4-2; abundance: NA; j_gene: TRBJ2-5
CDR3nt: TGTGCCAGCAGCATCGGACAGGGAGGTTCACCCCTCCACTTT; CDR3aa: CASSIGQGGSPLHF; d_gene: TRBD1; v_gene: TRBV9; abundance: NA; j_gene: TRBJ1-6
CDR3nt: TGTGCCAGCAGCTTAGTCCGCGACCCGAGGACTAATGAAAAACTGTTTTTT; CDR3aa: CASSLVRDPRTNEKLFF; d_gene: NA; v_gene: TRBV7-2; abundance: NA; j_gene: TRBJ1-4
CDR3nt: TGTGCCAGCAGCTTAGGGGGCGGAAGCGAGCAGTACTTC; CDR3aa: CASSLGGGSEQYF; d_gene: NA; v_gene: TRBV7-9; abundance: NA; j_gene: TRBJ2-7
CDR3nt: TGTGCCAGCAGCTCGGGACTAGTTAAAGAGACCCAGTACTTC; CDR3aa: CASSSGLVKETQYF; d_gene: TRBD2; v_gene: TRBV5-4; abundance: few; j_gene: TRBJ2-5
CDR3nt: TGCAGCGTGCGGGTTGGCGAGCAGTACTTC; CDR3aa: CSVRVGEQYF; d_gene: NA; v_gene: TRBV29-1; abundance: NA; j_gene: TRBJ2-7
CDR3nt: TGTGCCAGCAGTAGCCATAGACAGGGCAAGTACGAGCAGTACTTC; CDR3aa: CASSSHRQGKYEQYF; d_gene: TRBD1; v_gene: TRBV7-9; abundance: NA; j_gene: TRBJ2-7
CDR3nt: TGTGCCAGCAGTGAAGGGGTCAGGACAGATACGCAGTATTTT; CDR3aa: CASSEGVRTDTQYF; d_gene: NA; v_gene: TRBV6-4; abundance: few; j_gene: TRBJ2-3
CDR3nt: TGTGCCAGCAGCTCGACACTGACAGGTCACAATAACTATGGCTACACCTTC; CDR3aa: CASSSTLTGHNNYGYTF; d_gene: NA; v_gene: TRBV7-9; abundance: NA; j_gene: TRBJ1-2
CDR3nt: TGTGCCAGCAGCCCACAGCCCGGACAGGGGGAAGGGGCTAATGAAAAACTGTTTTTT; CDR3aa: CASSPQPGQGEGANEKLFF; d_gene: TRBD1; v_gene: TRBV7-9; abundance: NA; j_gene: TRBJ1-4
CDR3nt: TGTGCCAGCAGCTCATGGACAGGGCCTATGAACACTGAAGCTTTCTTT; CDR3aa: CASSSWTGPMNTEAFF; d_gene: TRBD1; v_gene: TRBV11-2; abundance: NA; j_gene: TRBJ1-1
CDR3nt: TGTGCCAGCAGCAGGAAACAGGGGGAGGGCAAGGATCAGCCCCAGCATTTT; CDR3aa: CASSRKQGEGKDQPQHF; d_gene: NA; v_gene: TRBV21-1; abundance: NA; j_gene: TRBJ1-5
CDR3nt: TGTGCCAGCAGCCCCCTCCCTAGCGGGGGGGCCTACGAGCAGTACTTC; CDR3aa: CASSPLPSGGAYEQYF; d_gene: TRBD2; v_gene: TRBV9; abundance: NA; j_gene: TRBJ2-7
CDR3nt: TGTGCCAGCAGCCCGACAGCCAGATTTTTCTATGGCTACACCTTC; CDR3aa: CASSPTARFFYGYTF; d_gene: NA; v_gene: TRBV4-2; abundance: NA; j_gene: TRBJ1-2
CDR3nt: TGTGCCAGTAACGACTACGATGGCTACACCTTC; CDR3aa: CASNDYDGYTF; d_gene: NA; v_gene: TRBV19; abundance: NA; j_gene: TRBJ1-2
CDR3nt: TGTGCCAGCAGTTTAGGGACAGGGAGTGGCGGCTACACCTTC; CDR3aa: CASSLGTGSGGYTF; d_gene: TRBD1; v_gene: TRBV28; abundance: few; j_gene: TRBJ1-2
CDR3nt: TGCGCCAGCAGCTTGGCTTTCGGGCAGCCCCAGCATTTT; CDR3aa: CASSLAFGQPQHF; d_gene: NA; v_gene: TRBV5-1; abundance: NA; j_gene: TRBJ1-5
CDR3nt: TGTGCCAGCAGCTTCTCCCTGAACACTGAAGCTTTCTTT; CDR3aa: CASSFSLNTEAFF; d_gene: NA; v_gene: TRBV11-3; abundance: NA; j_gene: TRBJ1-1
CDR3nt: TGTGCCAGCTCACCACCTTCAGGGGAAGTAAATGGCTACACCTTC; CDR3aa: CASSPPSGEVNGYTF; d_gene: NA; v_gene: TRBV18; abundance: NA; j_gene: TRBJ1-2
CDR3nt: TGTGCCAGCAGGTCAACAGGGCAAGGATCCTACAATGAGCAGTTCTTC; CDR3aa: CASRSTGQGSYNEQFF; d_gene: NA; v_gene: TRBV7-9; abundance: NA; j_gene: TRBJ2-1
CDR3nt: TGTGCCAGCAGTTCGACAGGTAGCCGGGGTCAGCCCCAGCATTTT; CDR3aa: CASSSTGSRGQPQHF; d_gene: NA; v_gene: TRBV28; abundance: NA; j_gene: TRBJ1-5
CDR3nt: TGTGCCAGCAGCCGCCGGGGGGGAAGGTCCTATAATTCACCCCTCCACTTT; CDR3aa: CASSRRGGRSYNSPLHF; d_gene: NA; v_gene: TRBV11-1; abundance: few; j_gene: TRBJ1-6
CDR3nt: TGCGCCAGCAGCCAACGCGAGTCTGGAAACACCATATATTTT; CDR3aa: CASSQRESGNTIYF; d_gene: NA; v_gene: TRBV4-1; abundance: NA; j_gene: TRBJ1-3
CDR3nt: TGTGCCAGCAGCCTCACGGACACCTTATACTATAATTCACCCCTCCACTTT; CDR3aa: CASSLTDTLYYNSPLHF; d_gene: NA; v_gene: TRBV27; abundance: NA; j_gene: TRBJ1-6
CDR3nt: TGTGCCAGCTTCTCCCACACCGGGGAGCTGTTTTTT; CDR3aa: CASFSHTGELFF; d_gene: NA; v_gene: TRBV28; abundance: few; j_gene: TRBJ2-2
CDR3nt: TGTGCCAGCAGCTTACTGGGACAGGGGTACGAGCAGTACTTC; CDR3aa: CASSLLGQGYEQYF; d_gene: TRBD1; v_gene: TRBV11-2; abundance: NA; j_gene: TRBJ2-7
CDR3nt: TGCGCCAGCAGCGTCGGGACAGCCTATAATTCACCCCTCCACTTT; CDR3aa: CASSVGTAYNSPLHF; d_gene: TRBD1; v_gene: TRBV5-1; abundance: few; j_gene: TRBJ1-6
CDR3nt: TGTGCCAGCAGCTTGGGACTAGCGGGGAATGAGCAGTTCTTC; CDR3aa: CASSLGLAGNEQFF; d_gene: TRBD2; v_gene: TRBV7-3; abundance: NA; j_gene: TRBJ2-1
CDR3nt: TGTGCCTGGAGCGTTGACAGGGTTAATCAGCCCCAGCATTTT; CDR3aa: CAWSVDRVNQPQHF; d_gene: TRBD1; v_gene: TRBV30; abundance: NA; j_gene: TRBJ1-5